The entry that follows covers one T cell receptor (beta chain) sequence. The CDR3 runs 11 residues. V trimming: 6 bases; J trimming: 8 bases; junction bases outside the gene matches: 4. The germline gives CDR1 DFQATT, CDR2 SNEGSKA (reference sequence). This sample was included in a study of blood T cell repertoires in COVID-19. Looking at the study overall: The origin of the acute and convalescent COVID-19 samples was the United States, Italy and Spain. Sources were T cells, B-cell-depleted T cells, or PBMCs; the material itself was cDNA or gDNA.

As originally analysed: Estimation of nucleated cell counts was performed using reference gene primer amplification. Using immunoSEQ multiplex PCR, the repertoire was profiled, and TCRdb retains in-frame clones only, with some absent. V, J and clone size are those of that table, while D and trimming were read from the DNA. The profile shows 240,000 or so clones, over 65% of them singletons. The receptor comes from a woman of 80 years or more with acute or convalescent COVID-19. The chain joins TRBV20-1 to TRBJ1-2; 9 bases map to TRBD1. What was sequenced was peripheral blood. The CDR3 coding sequence is TGCAGTGCATTAACAGGGGGCGGCTACACCTTC. Its translation is CSALTGGGYTF.